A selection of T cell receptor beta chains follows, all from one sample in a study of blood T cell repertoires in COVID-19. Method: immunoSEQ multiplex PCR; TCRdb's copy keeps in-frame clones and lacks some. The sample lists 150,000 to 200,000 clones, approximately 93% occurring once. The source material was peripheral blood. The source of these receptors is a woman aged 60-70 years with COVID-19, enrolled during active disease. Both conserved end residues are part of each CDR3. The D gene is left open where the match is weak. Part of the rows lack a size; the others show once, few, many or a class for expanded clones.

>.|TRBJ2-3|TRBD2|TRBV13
TGTGCCAGCAGCTTGGGGCGGGGGGGCCGCGGCACAGATACGCAGTATTTT
CASSLGRGGRGTDTQYF
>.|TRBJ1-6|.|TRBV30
TGTGCCTGGGCGGGATTCGCGAATTCACCCCTCCACTTT
CAWAGFANSPLHF
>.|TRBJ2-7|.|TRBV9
TGTGCCAGCAGCTCAGGCTACGAGCAGTACTTC
CASSSGYEQYF
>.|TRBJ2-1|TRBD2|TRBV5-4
TGTGCCAGCAGCCGAGCGGGGGGCACCTACAATGAGCAGTTCTTC
CASSRAGGTYNEQFF
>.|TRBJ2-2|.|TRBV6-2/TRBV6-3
TGTGCCAGCAGTTACAGGACAGTTAACACCGGGGAGCTGTTTTTT
CASSYRTVNTGELFF
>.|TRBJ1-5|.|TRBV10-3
TGTGCCATCAGTGAGTCCCCCGCAGAGGGACAGCCCCAGCATTTT
CAISESPAEGQPQHF
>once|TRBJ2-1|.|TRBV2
TGTGCCAGCACCCTTAACAGGGACCAAGGCAACAATGAGCAGTTCTTC
CASTLNRDQGNNEQFF
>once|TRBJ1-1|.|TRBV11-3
TGTGCCAGCAGCTTAGGAGTAGACACTGAAGCTTTCTTT
CASSLGVDTEAFF
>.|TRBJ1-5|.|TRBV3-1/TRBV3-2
TGTGCCAGCAGCCAAGATGCAGGGTTTAATCAGCCCCAGCATTTT
CASSQDAGFNQPQHF
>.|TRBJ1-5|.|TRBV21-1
TGTGCCAGCAGCAAAGAAAAGGGACATGGGGAAAATCAGCCCCAGCATTTT
CASSKEKGHGENQPQHF
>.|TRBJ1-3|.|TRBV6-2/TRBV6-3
TGTGCCAGCAGTTATACAGCTGGAAACACCATATATTTT
CASSYTAGNTIYF
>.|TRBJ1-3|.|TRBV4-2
TGTGCCAGCAGCCAAGTGACCGGGGCTGGAAACACCATATATTTT
CASSQVTGAGNTIYF
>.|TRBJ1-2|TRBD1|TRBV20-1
TGCAGTGCCTACAGGGGAAGCGGCTACACCTTC
CSAYRGSGYTF
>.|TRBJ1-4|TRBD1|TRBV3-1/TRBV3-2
TGTGCCAGCAGCCAATCCTTCGGGACAGGGATGTTGAAACTGTTTTTT
CASSQSFGTGMLKLFF
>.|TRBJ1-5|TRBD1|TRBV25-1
TGTGCCAGCGGGACAGGGGGCCTGCCCCAGCATTTT
CASGTGGLPQHF
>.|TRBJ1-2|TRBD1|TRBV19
TGTGCCAGTAGTAGAGGACAGGGGGTAGGTGGCTACACCTTC
CASSRGQGVGGYTF
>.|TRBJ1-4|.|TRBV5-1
TGCGCCAGCAGCCCGGGCGGGGGAGGGAGTGAAAAACTGTTTTTT
CASSPGGGGSEKLFF
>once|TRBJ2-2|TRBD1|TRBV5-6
TGTGCCAGCAGCTTGTCCGGGACAGTTGGCGGGGAGCTGTTTTTT
CASSLSGTVGGELFF
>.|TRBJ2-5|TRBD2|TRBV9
TGTGCCAGCAGCCCCCGGACTAGCGGGGAGGCAGAGACCCAGTACTTC
CASSPRTSGEAETQYF
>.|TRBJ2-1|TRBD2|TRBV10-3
TGTGCCATCAGTGACCGGACTAGCGGGGGGAACTACGAGCAGTTCTTC
CAISDRTSGGNYEQFF
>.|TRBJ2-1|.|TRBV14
TGTGCCAGCAGCCACCGGGGGGCAAGGGACAATGAGCAGTTCTTC
CASSHRGARDNEQFF
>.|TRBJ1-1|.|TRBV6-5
TGTGCCAGCAGTTACTCGTTGGGCATGAACACTGAAGCTTTCTTT
CASSYSLGMNTEAFF
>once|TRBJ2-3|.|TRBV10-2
TGCGCCAGCAGGGACACCTCCACAGATACGCAGTATTTT
CASRDTSTDTQYF
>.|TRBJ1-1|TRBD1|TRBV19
TGTGCCAGTAGTCAACAGGGGATGACTGAAGCTTTCTTT
CASSQQGMTEAFF
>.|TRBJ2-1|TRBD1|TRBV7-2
TGTGCCAGCGGGCCCGGACAGGGGGGCTATGAGCAGTTCTTC
CASGPGQGGYEQFF
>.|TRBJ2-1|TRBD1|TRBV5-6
TGTGCCAGCAGCTCGAGACAGGGATGGAATGAGCAGTTCTTC
CASSSRQGWNEQFF
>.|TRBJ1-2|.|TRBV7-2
TGTGCCAGCAGCTGGGGGGGTACGGCGCCCTCCTACACCTTC
CASSWGGTAPSYTF
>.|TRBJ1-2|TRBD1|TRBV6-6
TGTGCCAGCAGTTCCGCCGGGACAGGAAACAAGGGCTACACCTTC
CASSSAGTGNKGYTF
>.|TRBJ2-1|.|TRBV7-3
TGTGCCAGCAGCTTAAGACAGCGAGGTGAGCAGTTCTTC
CASSLRQRGEQFF
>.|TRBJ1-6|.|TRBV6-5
TGTGCCAGCAGTTACTCGGGACAATCGAATTCACCCCTCCACTTT
CASSYSGQSNSPLHF
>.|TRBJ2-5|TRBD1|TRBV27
TGTGCCAGCAGTACAGGGGGCCGAGAGACCCAGTACTTC
CASSTGGRETQYF
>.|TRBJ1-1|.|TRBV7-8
TGTGCCAGCAGCCGAGGACAGCTTGAAGCTTTCTTT
CASSRGQLEAFF
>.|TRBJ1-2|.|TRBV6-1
TGTGCCAGCAGTGAAGGGGCCAGGGGAGGGGGAAACTATGGCTACACCTTC
CASSEGARGGGNYGYTF
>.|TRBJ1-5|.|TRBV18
TGTGCCAGCTCACCAGGCGGGGTTGGAAGCAATCAGCCCCAGCATTTT
CASSPGGVGSNQPQHF
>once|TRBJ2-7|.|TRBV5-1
TGCGCCAGCAGCCAGGCGGGACAGTCTCCCTACGAGCAGTACTTC
CASSQAGQSPYEQYF
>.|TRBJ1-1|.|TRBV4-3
TGCGCCAGCAGCCAAGTGGCGGGGAACACTGAAGCTTTCTTT
CASSQVAGNTEAFF
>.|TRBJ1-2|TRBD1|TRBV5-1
TGCGCCAGCAGCGGGACAGGGGGCGCGAACTATGGCTACACCTTC
CASSGTGGANYGYTF
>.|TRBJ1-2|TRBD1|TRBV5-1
TGCGCCAGCAGCCAGTTTGGGACAGGGGGACCGAACTATGGCTACACCTTC
CASSQFGTGGPNYGYTF
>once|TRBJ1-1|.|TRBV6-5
TGTGCCACCCGACCGGGGTTGAACACTGAAGCTTTCTTT
CATRPGLNTEAFF
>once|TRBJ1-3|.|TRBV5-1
TGCGCCAGCAGCCCAGACACTGGAAACACCATATATTTT
CASSPDTGNTIYF
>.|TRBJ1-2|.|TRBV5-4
TGTGCCAGCAGCTTGAAACAGGTCGGCTACACCTTC
CASSLKQVGYTF
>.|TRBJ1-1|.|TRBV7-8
TGTGCCAGCAGCTTAGCCCTCTCAGGGGCTGAAGCTTTCTTT
CASSLALSGAEAFF
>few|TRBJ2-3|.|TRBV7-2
TGTGCCAGCAGCTTCCAGGGAAACACAGATACGCAGTATTTT
CASSFQGNTDTQYF